These T cell receptor beta chains were read from a single sample in a study of cytomegalovirus exposure and HLA in healthy donors. TCRdb keeps only in-frame clones here, not all; method: immunoSEQ multiplex PCR. The sample lists more than 85,000 clones, around 74% occurring once. Material: PBMCs. These receptors were collected from a boy between 10 and 17 years old in good health and CMV-seronegative. The CDR3 runs from the conserved cysteine through the conserved F or W. The D gene is left open where the match is weak. Clone size appears in some rows only: once, few, many, or a class for an expanded clone.

cdr3_nt cdr3_aa v_call cdr3_length clone_size j_call d_call
TGTGCCAGCAGCATAACTAGAACCGGGGAGCTGTTTTTT CASSITRTGELFF TRBV7-3 13 . TRBJ2-2 .
TGTGCCAGCAGCTTACAGGGTGGGTACGAGCAGTACTTC CASSLQGGYEQYF TRBV7-6 13 . TRBJ2-7 .
TGTGCCAGCAGCGCTAGCGGGAGCCCGTCCTACGAGCAGTACTTC CASSASGSPSYEQYF TRBV7-9 15 . TRBJ2-7 TRBD2
TGTGCCAGCAGAAAACTAGCGGTGAGCGGGGAGCTGTTTTTT CASRKLAVSGELFF TRBV6-4 14 . TRBJ2-2 TRBD2
TGTGCCAGCGTCCTCGGGTCTAGCGGAGGCTCTGGGGCCAACGTCCTGACTTTC CASVLGSSGGSGANVLTF TRBV28 18 few TRBJ2-6 TRBD2
TGCGCCAGCAGCTTGGAGGGGAATTCACCCCTCCACTTT CASSLEGNSPLHF TRBV5-1 13 . TRBJ1-6 .
TGTGCCAGCAGCTTCTCCATCGGTGAGCAGTTCTTC CASSFSIGEQFF TRBV4-2 12 . TRBJ2-1 .
TGCGCCAGCAGCCAAGCCCCCGGCTACGAGCAGTACTTC CASSQAPGYEQYF TRBV4-1 13 . TRBJ2-7 .
TGTGCCAGCAGCGTAGGGAGGGGGCGGACTGAAGCTTTCTTT CASSVGRGRTEAFF TRBV9 14 few TRBJ1-1 TRBD1
TGTGCCATCAGTGATCCGGGACTAGCGGGAGTGGTGCAGTACTTC CAISDPGLAGVVQYF TRBV10-3 15 . TRBJ2-7 TRBD2
TGTGCCACCAGCAGAGACGGTGCTTTCTCCCGGGGCTACACCTTC CATSRDGAFSRGYTF TRBV15 15 . TRBJ1-2 .
TGTGCCAGCAGTGACCCCCGGGACAGCCAAACCGGGGAGCTGTTTTTT CASSDPRDSQTGELFF TRBV6-1 16 . TRBJ2-2 TRBD1
TGTGCCAGCAAAGGGGGACTAGCTTCCGGGGAGCTGTTTTTT CASKGGLASGELFF TRBV6-1 14 few TRBJ2-2 TRBD2
TGCAGTGCGACATTCCAAGAGACCCAGTACTTC CSATFQETQYF TRBV20-1 11 . TRBJ2-5 .
TGTGCCAGCAGCGTCTCTAGCGGTCCACGGGAGACCCAGTACTTC CASSVSSGPRETQYF TRBV9 15 . TRBJ2-5 TRBD2
TGTGCCAGCCAAACTTGGGAGACCCAGTACTTC CASQTWETQYF TRBV6-5 11 . TRBJ2-5 .
TGTGCCACCCTAGGGCAGGGCAATTCACCCCTCCACTTT CATLGQGNSPLHF TRBV2 13 . TRBJ1-6 .
TGTGCCAGCAGCCACAGTTTGGGGCAGCTCTATGGCTACACCTTC CASSHSLGQLYGYTF TRBV7-2 15 . TRBJ1-2 .
TGCGCCAGCAGCCACACCGACAGGATTTCCAGGCAAGAGACCCAGTACTTC CASSHTDRISRQETQYF TRBV5-1 17 . TRBJ2-5 .
TGTGCCAGCAGCCGCATAGCGAGCCATGGGACCCAGTACTTC CASSRIASHGTQYF TRBV5-4 14 once TRBJ2-5 .
TGTGCCACCAGCAGAGATAGGACACTCCAAGAGACCCAGTACTTC CATSRDRTLQETQYF TRBV15 15 . TRBJ2-5 .
TGTGCCTGGAGTCTGGGACAGGGCCTTTATGGCTACACCTTC CAWSLGQGLYGYTF TRBV30 14 few TRBJ1-2 TRBD1
TGTGCCAGCAGCTTAGCACAGGAGAACACTGAAGCTTTCTTT CASSLAQENTEAFF TRBV7-2 14 . TRBJ1-1 .
TGCGCCAGCAGCCAAGATCGGGGTTCGAACACTGAAGCTTTCTTT CASSQDRGSNTEAFF TRBV4-1 15 . TRBJ1-1 .
TGTGCCACCAGCAGAGTAGGGAGCAACACAGATACGCAGTATTTT CATSRVGSNTDTQYF TRBV15 15 . TRBJ2-3 .
TGTGCCAGCTCACCCGCGGGGGACTTCTACGAGCAGTACTTC CASSPAGDFYEQYF TRBV18 14 . TRBJ2-7 TRBD2
TGTGCCAGCAGCTCGCAGGGGGGCACAGATACGCAGTATTTT CASSSQGGTDTQYF TRBV5-4 14 . TRBJ2-3 TRBD1
TGCGCCAGCAGCCAAGGCACAGGGGGCGGGGAGACCCAGTACTTC CASSQGTGGGETQYF TRBV4-3 15 . TRBJ2-5 TRBD1
TGTGCCAGCAGCGTGCCTAGCGTCGGGGTTCCTGAAGCTTTCTTT CASSVPSVGVPEAFF TRBV5-8 15 . TRBJ1-1 .
TGTGCCAGTAGTTTGACTGCTGCGAACACTGAAGCTTTCTTT CASSLTAANTEAFF TRBV19 14 . TRBJ1-1 .
TGTGCCAGCAGCTCCTCAGGTGGTCATACCTTC CASSSSGGHTF TRBV5-6 11 . TRBJ1-2 .
. CASSFLESYGYTF TRBV28 13 . TRBJ1-2 .
TGCAGCGTTGAAGATTCGCGGCTCTTTGGCTACACCTTC CSVEDSRLFGYTF TRBV29-1 13 . TRBJ1-2 .
TGTGCCAGCAGCTTAGGCGGGGTAAACAATGAGCAGTTCTTC CASSLGGVNNEQFF TRBV7-2 14 . TRBJ2-1 .
TGTGCCAGCAGTGAAGCTAGCGGGGGGGCCAATGAGCAGTTCTTC CASSEASGGANEQFF TRBV6-1 15 once TRBJ2-1 TRBD2
TGTGCCAGCAGCCTCCAGGGAGGACGGGCAACTAATGAAAAACTGTTTTTT CASSLQGGRATNEKLFF TRBV7-8 17 . TRBJ1-4 .
TGTGCCAGCAGCTTGCGGGGTGAAGAGACCCAGTACTTC CASSLRGEETQYF TRBV5-6 13 . TRBJ2-5 .
TGTGCCAGCAGCGCCCTAGAATCCTACGAGCAGTACTTC CASSALESYEQYF TRBV2 13 few TRBJ2-7 .
TGTGCCAGCAGCAGGGGGCCGAGCTATGGCTACACCTTC CASSRGPSYGYTF TRBV5-6 13 . TRBJ1-2 TRBD1
TGCGCCAGCAGCACGGGACAGAATATCTACGAGCAGTACTTC CASSTGQNIYEQYF TRBV5-1 14 . TRBJ2-7 TRBD1
TGTGCCAGCAGAGCTAGTGTCTATAATTCACCCCTCCACTTT CASRASVYNSPLHF TRBV6-1 14 . TRBJ1-6 .
TGTGCCAGCAGCTTTAATCAGCCCCAGCATTTT CASSFNQPQHF TRBV28 11 . TRBJ1-5 .
TGTGCCAGCAGCTCTCCCGGTTCCTACGAGCAGTACTTC CASSSPGSYEQYF TRBV7-9 13 . TRBJ2-7 .
TGTGCCTTTCAACAGGGCAACCCCAAAAACATTCAGTACTTC CAFQQGNPKNIQYF TRBV30 14 few TRBJ2-4 .
TGTGCCAGCAGTGATGGGGGGACTAGTTGGGAGACCCAGTACTTC CASSDGGTSWETQYF TRBV25-1 15 . TRBJ2-5 TRBD2
TGTGCCAGCAGCTTCAGGTGGGAGGCCTCCAATGAGCAGTTCTTC CASSFRWEASNEQFF TRBV7-2 15 once TRBJ2-1 .
TGTGCCAGCTCCCTGTCGGGCAGGGGTGTGATAGTGGCTTTCTTT CASSLSGRGVIVAFF TRBV28 15 few TRBJ1-1 .
TGTGCCAGCAGCTCCGGGACAGGGCAACAAGAGACCCAGTACTTC CASSSGTGQQETQYF TRBV7-7 15 . TRBJ2-5 TRBD1
TGTGCCAGCAGACACCGGGAAGGTCGAAAACTGTTTTTT CASRHREGRKLFF TRBV28 13 few TRBJ1-4 .